The T cell receptor (beta chain) under discussion was sequenced for a study of type 1 regulatory T cells. On the study more broadly: An in vitro protocol generated T-allo10, a Tr1-enriched, alloantigen-specific CD4 T cell product.

This clonotype appeared many times. The CDR3 has 17 amino acids. Via MiXCR, TCRdb re-called the reads, giving one row per CDR3 protein. This sample has roughly 20,000 distinct CDR3 sequences, with roughly 10% found just once. This chain joins TRBV21-1 and TRBJ2-3; the DNA was not compared with TRBD2, the D call given in the table. TRBV21-1 is shown as a pseudogene. This TCR derives from a human donor in good health. The sample was CD4+ T cells, either the whole sample or a sorted fraction (not recorded which). The CDR3 DNA follows: TGTGCCAGCAGCAAAAGGGGGGGACTAGGGGGGCTAGATACGCAGTATTTT. Its translation is CASSKRGGLGGLDTQYF.